Listed below are T cell receptor beta chains from one sample, sequenced in a study of cytomegalovirus exposure and HLA in healthy donors. TCRdb keeps only in-frame clones here, not all; method: immunoSEQ multiplex PCR. The repertoire holds 170,000 or so clones, with roughly four fifths as singletons. Sequenced sample: PBMCs. These receptors came from a man aged 50 to 60 in good health and CMV-seronegative. Both conserved end residues are part of each CDR3.

v_gene	len	j_gene	CDR3aa
TRBV11-2	15	TRBJ2-5	CASSLSGRAFETQYF
TRBV18	15	TRBJ1-1	CASSPAAGRIVLAFF
TRBV25-1	15	TRBJ2-7	CASSEFGQASYEQYF
TRBV2	15	TRBJ2-1	CASSEEGQSYNEQFF
TRBV7-3	16	TRBJ2-3	CASSLGAGGVSDTQYF
TRBV19	13	TRBJ2-1	CASSYSGYNEQFF
TRBV6-6	14	TRBJ1-1	CASRGQGVNTEAFF
TRBV11-3	16	TRBJ2-1	CASSPRGASAYNEQFF
TRBV7-8	15	TRBJ2-2	CASSLRLREFGELFF
TRBV5-6	16	TRBJ2-2	CASSLVGRRGTGELFF
TRBV5-4	14	TRBJ2-7	CASSLAGVWHEQYF
TRBV9	16	TRBJ2-1	CASSELSSGRYNEQFF
TRBV21-1	14	TRBJ2-3	CASSKEGGTDTQYF
TRBV6-6	14	TRBJ2-7	CASSYLGLGYEQYF
TRBV18	14	TRBJ1-2	CASSSKGDSYGYTF
TRBV7-3	15	TRBJ2-5	CASSLMGQVQETQYF
TRBV14	13	TRBJ2-3	CASSQIEAGVQYF
TRBV15	15	TRBJ2-1	CATSSLGSSSDEQFF
TRBV7-2	14	TRBJ2-1	CASSSQGYYNEQFF
TRBV7-2	14	TRBJ2-7	CASSTPQQAYEQYF
TRBV7-6	13	TRBJ2-7	CASSNGVGYEQYF
TRBV7-2	15	TRBJ2-1	CASSSASGGLGEQFF
TRBV4-1	13	TRBJ2-3	CASSQSGTDTQYF
TRBV5-1	15	TRBJ2-3	CASSLWSGGTDTQYF
TRBV5-4	16	TRBJ2-3	CASSLGTSRDTDTQYF
TRBV28	13	TRBJ1-2	CASSKLTGHGYTF
TRBV9	14	TRBJ2-7	CASSVRGNSYEQYF
TRBV12-2	19	TRBJ2-1	CASRLEPVLGLAGENEQFF
TRBV9	11	TRBJ1-2	CASSPLGGYTF
TRBV6-1	13	TRBJ1-1	CASRKQGNTEAFF
TRBV11-1	16	TRBJ2-7	CASSFRRDRTTYEQYF
TRBV7-9	12	TRBJ2-5	CASSLRAETQYF
TRBV18	11	TRBJ2-7	CASSPGTDSWF
TRBV10-3	15	TRBJ2-2	CAISVDRGLTGELFF
TRBV4-2	17	TRBJ2-2	CASSPVTSGRVLLELFF
TRBV6-1	13	TRBJ2-3	CASNALGTDTQYF
TRBV28	15	TRBJ1-2	CASSRQAGLNYGYTF
TRBV11-2	17	TRBJ1-3	CASSLGSGRSSGNTIYF
TRBV7-9	15	TRBJ1-1	CASSYRDPSTGGAFF
TRBV7-9	16	TRBJ1-2	CSSSSNPGQGGYGYTF
TRBV19	17	TRBJ2-2	CASSIDSSGPNTGELFF
TRBV30	15	TRBJ2-7	CAWRALAGLRYEQYF
TRBV7-3	13	TRBJ2-1	CASSLAVNNEQFF
TRBV6-1	14	TRBJ2-5	CASSTSGSQETQYF
TRBV7-2	13	TRBJ1-1	CASSLDPKTEAFF
TRBV21-1	16	TRBJ1-3	CAKTFGTGFSGNTIYF
TRBV5-6	15	NA	CASSLWQGLTYEQYF
TRBV9	15	TRBJ2-3	CASSVAGPAGDTQYF
TRBV9	16	TRBJ2-2	CASSVRTSVNTGELFF
TRBV6-5	16	TRBJ2-1	CASSYWTSGGVNEQFF
TRBV2	14	TRBJ1-4	CASSPDRGNEKLFF
TRBV7-6	12	TRBJ2-5	CASSLSGETQYF
TRBV9	18	TRBJ2-4	CASSPRGQGDYSKNIQYF
TRBV5-4	15	TRBJ1-6	CASSYYSSYNSPLHF
TRBV7-2	15	TRBJ2-7	CASSSYTGKPYEQYF
TRBV5-1	14	TRBJ1-2	CASSGRGLGYGYTF
TRBV25-1	15	TRBJ2-7	CASSVGTGIHYEQYF